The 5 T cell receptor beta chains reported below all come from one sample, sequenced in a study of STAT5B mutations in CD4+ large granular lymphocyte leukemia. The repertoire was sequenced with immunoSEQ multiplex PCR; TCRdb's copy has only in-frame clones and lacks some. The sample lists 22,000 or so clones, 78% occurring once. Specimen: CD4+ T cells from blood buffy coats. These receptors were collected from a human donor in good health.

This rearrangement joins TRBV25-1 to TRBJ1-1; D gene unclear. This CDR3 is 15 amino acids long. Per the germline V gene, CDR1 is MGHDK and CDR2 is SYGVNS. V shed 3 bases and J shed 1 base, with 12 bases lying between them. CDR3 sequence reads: CASSDRSSRNTEAFF. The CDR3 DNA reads TGTGCCAGCAGTGACCGATCATCAAGGAACACTGAAGCTTTCTTT.

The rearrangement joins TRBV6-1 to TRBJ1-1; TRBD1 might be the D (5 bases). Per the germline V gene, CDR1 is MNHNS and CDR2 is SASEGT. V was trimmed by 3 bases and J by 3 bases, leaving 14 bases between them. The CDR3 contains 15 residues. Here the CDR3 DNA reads TGTGCCAGCAGTGATTACGGGGGAATAGACACTGAAGCTTTCTTT. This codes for CASSDYGGIDTEAFF.

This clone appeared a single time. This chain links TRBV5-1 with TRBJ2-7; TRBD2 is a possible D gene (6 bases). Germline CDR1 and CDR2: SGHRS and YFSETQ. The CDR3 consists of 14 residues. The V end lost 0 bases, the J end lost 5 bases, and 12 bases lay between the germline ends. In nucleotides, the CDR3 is TGCGCCAGCAGCTTGGTGGGGGGTCCGGACGAGCAGTACTTC. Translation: CASSLVGGPDEQYF.

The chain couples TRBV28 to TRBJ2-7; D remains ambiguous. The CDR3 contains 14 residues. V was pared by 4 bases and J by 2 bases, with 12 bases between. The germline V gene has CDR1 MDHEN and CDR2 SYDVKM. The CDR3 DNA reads TGTGCCAGCAGTTCTGTTTATGGCGCCTACGAGCAGTACTTC. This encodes CASSSVYGAYEQYF.

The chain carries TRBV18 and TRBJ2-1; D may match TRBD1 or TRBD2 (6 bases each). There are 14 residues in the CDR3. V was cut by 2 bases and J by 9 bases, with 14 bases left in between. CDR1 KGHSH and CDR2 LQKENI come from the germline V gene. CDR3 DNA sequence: TGTGCCAGCTCACCAGGGGGCGGGAAACTTGAGCAGTTCTTC. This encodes CASSPGGGKLEQFF.